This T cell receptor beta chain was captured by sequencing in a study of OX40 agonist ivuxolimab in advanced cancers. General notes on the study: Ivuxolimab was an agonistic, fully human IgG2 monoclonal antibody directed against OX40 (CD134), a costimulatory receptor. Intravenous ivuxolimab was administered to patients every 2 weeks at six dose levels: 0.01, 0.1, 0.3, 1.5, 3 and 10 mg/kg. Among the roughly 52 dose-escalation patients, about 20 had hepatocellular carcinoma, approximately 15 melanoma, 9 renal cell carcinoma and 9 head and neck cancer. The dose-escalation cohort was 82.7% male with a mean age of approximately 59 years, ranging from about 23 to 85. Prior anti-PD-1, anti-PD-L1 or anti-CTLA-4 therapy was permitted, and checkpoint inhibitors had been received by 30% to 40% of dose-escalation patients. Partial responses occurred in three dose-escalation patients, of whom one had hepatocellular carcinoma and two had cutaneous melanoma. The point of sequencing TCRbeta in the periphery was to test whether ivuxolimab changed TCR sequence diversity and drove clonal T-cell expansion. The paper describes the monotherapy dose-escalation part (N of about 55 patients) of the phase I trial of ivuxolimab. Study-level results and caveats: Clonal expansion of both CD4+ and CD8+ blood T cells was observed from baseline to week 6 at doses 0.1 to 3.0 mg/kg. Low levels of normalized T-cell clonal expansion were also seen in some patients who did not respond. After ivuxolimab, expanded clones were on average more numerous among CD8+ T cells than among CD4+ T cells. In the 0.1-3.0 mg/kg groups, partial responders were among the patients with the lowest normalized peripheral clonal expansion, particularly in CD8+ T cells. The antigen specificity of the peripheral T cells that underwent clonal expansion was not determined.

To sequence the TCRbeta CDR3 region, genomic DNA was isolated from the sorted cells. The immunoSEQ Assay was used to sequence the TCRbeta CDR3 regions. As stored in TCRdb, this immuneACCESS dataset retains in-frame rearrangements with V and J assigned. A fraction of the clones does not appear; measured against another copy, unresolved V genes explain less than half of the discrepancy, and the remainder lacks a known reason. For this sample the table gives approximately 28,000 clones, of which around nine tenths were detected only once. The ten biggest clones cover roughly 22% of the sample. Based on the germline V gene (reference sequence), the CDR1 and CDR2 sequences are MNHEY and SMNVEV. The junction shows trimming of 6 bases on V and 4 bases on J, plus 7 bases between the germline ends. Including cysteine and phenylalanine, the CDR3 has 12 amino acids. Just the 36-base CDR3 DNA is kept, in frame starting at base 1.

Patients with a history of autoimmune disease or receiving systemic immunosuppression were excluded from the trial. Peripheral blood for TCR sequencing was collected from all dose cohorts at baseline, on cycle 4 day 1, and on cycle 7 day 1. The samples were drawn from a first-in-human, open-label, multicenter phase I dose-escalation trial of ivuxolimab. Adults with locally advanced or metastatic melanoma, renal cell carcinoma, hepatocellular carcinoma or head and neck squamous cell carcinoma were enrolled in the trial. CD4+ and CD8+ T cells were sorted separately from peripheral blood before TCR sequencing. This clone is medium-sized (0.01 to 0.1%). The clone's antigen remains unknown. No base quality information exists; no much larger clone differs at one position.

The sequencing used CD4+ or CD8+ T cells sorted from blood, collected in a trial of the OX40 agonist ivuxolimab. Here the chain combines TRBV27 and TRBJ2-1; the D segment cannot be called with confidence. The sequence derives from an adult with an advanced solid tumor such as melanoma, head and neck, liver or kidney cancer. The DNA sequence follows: TGTGCCAGCAGCCCTTCTTACAATGAGCAGTTCTTC. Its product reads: CASSPSYNEQFF.